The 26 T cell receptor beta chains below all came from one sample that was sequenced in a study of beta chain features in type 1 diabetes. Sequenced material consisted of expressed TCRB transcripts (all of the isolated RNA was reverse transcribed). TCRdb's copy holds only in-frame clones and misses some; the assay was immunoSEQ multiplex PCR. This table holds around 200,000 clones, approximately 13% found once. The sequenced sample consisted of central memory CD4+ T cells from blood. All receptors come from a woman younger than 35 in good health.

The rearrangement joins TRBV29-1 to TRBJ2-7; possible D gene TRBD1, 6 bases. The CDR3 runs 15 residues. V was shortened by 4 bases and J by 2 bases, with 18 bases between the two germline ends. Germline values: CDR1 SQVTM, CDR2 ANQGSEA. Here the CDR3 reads CSVAYVDRFTYEQYF. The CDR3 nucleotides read TGCAGCGTTGCTTACGTTGACAGGTTTACCTACGAGCAGTACTTC.

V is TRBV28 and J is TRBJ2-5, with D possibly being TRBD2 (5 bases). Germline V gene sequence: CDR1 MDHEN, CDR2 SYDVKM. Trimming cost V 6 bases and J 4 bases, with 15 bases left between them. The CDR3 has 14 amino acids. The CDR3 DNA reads TGTGCCAGCAGCCGAGACTCGGGGAGAGAGACCCAGTACTTC. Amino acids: CASSRDSGRETQYF.

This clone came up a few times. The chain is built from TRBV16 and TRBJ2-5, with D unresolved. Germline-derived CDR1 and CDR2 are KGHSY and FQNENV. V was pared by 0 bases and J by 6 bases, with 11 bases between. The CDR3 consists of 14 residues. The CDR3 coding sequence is TGTGCCAGCAGCCAATCTCCCGGAGTAAAGACCCAGTACTTC. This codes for CASSQSPGVKTQYF.

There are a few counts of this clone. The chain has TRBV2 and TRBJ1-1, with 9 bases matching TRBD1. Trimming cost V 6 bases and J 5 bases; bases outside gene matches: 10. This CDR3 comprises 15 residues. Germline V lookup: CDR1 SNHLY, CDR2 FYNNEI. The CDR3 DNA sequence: TGTGCCAGCAGAGACTCACAGGGGGCAAAGACTGAAGCTTTCTTT. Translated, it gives CASRDSQGAKTEAFF.

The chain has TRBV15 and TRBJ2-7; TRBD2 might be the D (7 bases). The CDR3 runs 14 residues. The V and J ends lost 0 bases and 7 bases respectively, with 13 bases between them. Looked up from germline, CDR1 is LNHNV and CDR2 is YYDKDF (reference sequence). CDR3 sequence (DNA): TGTGCCACCAGCAGAGAATCGGGGGGCTGGGAGCAGTACTTC. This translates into CATSRESGGWEQYF.

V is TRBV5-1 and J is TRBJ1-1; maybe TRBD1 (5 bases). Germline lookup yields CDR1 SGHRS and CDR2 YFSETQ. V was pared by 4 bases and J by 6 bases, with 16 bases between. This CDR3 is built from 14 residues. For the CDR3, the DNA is TGCGCCAGCAGCGCGTCTACCCGGGGGGCTGAAGCTTTCTTT. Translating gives CASSASTRGAEAFF.

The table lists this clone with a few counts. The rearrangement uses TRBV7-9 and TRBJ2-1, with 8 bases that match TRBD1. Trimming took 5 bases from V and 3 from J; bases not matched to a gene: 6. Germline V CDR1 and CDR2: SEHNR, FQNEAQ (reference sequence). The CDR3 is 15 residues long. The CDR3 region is CASSPSGGFYNEQFF. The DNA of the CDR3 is TGTGCCAGCAGCCCTTCAGGGGGCTTCTACAATGAGCAGTTCTTC. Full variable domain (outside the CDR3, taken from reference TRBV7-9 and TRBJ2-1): DTGVSQNPRHKITKRGQNVTFRCDPISEHNRLYWYRQTLGQGPEFLTYFQNEAQLEKSRLLSDRFSAERPKGSFSTLEIQRTEQGDSAMYLCASSPSGGFYNEQFFGPGTRLTVL.

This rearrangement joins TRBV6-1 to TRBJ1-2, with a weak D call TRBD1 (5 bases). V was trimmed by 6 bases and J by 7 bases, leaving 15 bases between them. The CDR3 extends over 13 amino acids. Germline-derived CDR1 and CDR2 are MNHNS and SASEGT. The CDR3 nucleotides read TGTGCCAGCAGCCCCGGGGGAACCGGTGGCTACACCTTC. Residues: CASSPGGTGGYTF.

The CDR3 bases are TGTGCCAGCAGTGATCAAGCCGGGACAGGGGTCTATGGCTACACCTTC. Amino acids: CASSDQAGTGVYGYTF. The chain joins TRBV27 to TRBJ1-2, with 10 bases lining up with TRBD1. CDR1 MNHEY and CDR2 SMNVEV come from the germline V gene (reference sequence). Losses at the gene ends were 5 bases for V and 4 bases for J; bases not matched to a gene: 10. The CDR3 runs 16 residues.

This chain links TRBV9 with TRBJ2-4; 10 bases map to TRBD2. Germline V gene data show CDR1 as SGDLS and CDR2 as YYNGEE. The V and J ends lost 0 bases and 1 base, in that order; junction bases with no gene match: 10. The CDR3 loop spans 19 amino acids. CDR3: CASSVDQGSGRAAKNIQYF. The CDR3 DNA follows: TGTGCCAGCAGCGTAGACCAAGGAAGCGGGAGGGCGGCCAAAAACATTCAGTACTTC.

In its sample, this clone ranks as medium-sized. The CDR3 sequence is CASSQVDMGLADYNEQFF. DNA for the CDR3: TGCGCCAGCAGCCAAGTGGATATGGGCCTAGCGGATTACAATGAGCAGTTCTTC. This chain uses TRBV4-1 with TRBJ2-1, with 7 bases that match TRBD2. The CDR3 totals 18 residues. Losses at the gene ends were 1 base for V and 4 bases for J; bases not matched to a gene: 13. Germline CDR1 MGHRA, CDR2 YSYEKL.

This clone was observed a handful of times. The CDR3 DNA follows: TGTGCCAGCAGTGTCCCGGGACAGGGTCCCCACGAGCAGTACTTC. Its protein product is CASSVPGQGPHEQYF. V usage is TRBV25-1 and J usage is TRBJ2-7; 9 bases map to TRBD1. The CDR3 runs 15 residues. V shed 4 bases, J shed 5 bases, and the junction held 9 bases outside the gene matches. Per the germline V gene, CDR1 is MGHDK and CDR2 is SYGVNS.

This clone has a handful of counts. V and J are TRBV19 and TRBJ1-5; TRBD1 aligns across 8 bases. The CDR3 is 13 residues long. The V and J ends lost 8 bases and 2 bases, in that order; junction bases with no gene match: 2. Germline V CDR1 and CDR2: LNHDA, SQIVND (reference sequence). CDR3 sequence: CASGQGGNQPQHF. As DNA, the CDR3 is TGTGCCAGTGGACAGGGTGGCAATCAGCCCCAGCATTTT. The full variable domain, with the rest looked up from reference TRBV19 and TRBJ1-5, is DGGITQSPKYLFRKEGQNVTLSCEQNLNHDAMYWYRQDPGQGLRLIYYSQIVNDFQKGDIAEGYSVSREKKESFPLTVTSAQKNPTAFYLCASGQGGNQPQHFGDGTRLSIL.

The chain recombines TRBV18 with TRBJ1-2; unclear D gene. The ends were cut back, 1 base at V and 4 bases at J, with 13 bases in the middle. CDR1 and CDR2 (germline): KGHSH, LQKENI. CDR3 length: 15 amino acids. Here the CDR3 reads CASSPLGEPRYGYTF. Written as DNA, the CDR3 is TGTGCCAGCTCACCACTAGGAGAACCGCGCTATGGCTACACCTTC.

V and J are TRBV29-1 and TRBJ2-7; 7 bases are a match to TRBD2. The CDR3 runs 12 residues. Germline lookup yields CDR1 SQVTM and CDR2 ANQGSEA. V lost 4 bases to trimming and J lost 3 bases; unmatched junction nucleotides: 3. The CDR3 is CSVARESYEQYF. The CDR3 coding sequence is TGCAGCGTTGCGCGGGAGAGCTACGAGCAGTACTTC.

The chain's CDR3 is CASRTGGYEQYF. CDR3 nucleotide sequence: TGTGCCAGCAGAACAGGGGGCTACGAGCAGTACTTC. J is TRBJ2-7 and V is TRBV11-2; 8 positions agree with TRBD1. The CDR3 consists of 12 residues. The V and J ends lost 6 bases and 3 bases, in that order; junction bases with no gene match: 1. CDR1 is SGHAT and CDR2 is FQNNGV in the germline V gene.

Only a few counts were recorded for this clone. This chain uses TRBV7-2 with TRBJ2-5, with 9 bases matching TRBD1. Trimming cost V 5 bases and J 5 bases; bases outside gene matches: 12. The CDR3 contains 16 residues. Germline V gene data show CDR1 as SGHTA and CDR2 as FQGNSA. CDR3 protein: CASSPTGQGMWETQYF. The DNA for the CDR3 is TGTGCCAGCAGCCCAACCGGACAGGGGATGTGGGAGACCCAGTACTTC.

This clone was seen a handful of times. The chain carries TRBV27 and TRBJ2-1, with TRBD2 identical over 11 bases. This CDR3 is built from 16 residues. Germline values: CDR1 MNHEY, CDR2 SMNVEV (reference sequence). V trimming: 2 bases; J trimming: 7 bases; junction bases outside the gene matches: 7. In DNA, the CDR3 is TGTGCCAGCAGTTTAGGTAGCGGGAGGGCCCGAAATGAGCAGTTCTTC. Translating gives CASSLGSGRARNEQFF.

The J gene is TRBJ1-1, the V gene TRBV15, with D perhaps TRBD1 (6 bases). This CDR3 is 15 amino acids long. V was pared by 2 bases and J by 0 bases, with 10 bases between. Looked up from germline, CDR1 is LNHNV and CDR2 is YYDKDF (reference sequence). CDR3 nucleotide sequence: TGTGCCACCAGCAGACCCCAGGGGATGAACACTGAAGCTTTCTTT. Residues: CATSRPQGMNTEAFF.

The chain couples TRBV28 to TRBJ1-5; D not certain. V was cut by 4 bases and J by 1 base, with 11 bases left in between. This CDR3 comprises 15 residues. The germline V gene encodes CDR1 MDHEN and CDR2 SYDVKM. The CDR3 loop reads CASSSPGRSNQPQHF. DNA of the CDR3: TGTGCCAGCAGTTCCCCCGGGAGGAGCAATCAGCCCCAGCATTTT.

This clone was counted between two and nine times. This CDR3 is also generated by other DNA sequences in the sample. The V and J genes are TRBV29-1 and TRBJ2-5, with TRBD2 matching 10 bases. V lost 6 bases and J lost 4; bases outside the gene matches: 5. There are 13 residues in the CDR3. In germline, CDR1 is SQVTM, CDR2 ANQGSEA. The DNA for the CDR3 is TGCAGCGTAGAAAGGACTAGCGGAGAGACCCAGTACTTC. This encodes CSVERTSGETQYF.

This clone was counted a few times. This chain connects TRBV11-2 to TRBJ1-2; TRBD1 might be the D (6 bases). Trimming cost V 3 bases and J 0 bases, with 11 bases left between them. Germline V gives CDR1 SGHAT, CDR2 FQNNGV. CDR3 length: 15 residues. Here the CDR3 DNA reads TGTGCCAGCAGCTTCTACAGGGTTACTAACTATGGCTACACCTTC. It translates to CASSFYRVTNYGYTF. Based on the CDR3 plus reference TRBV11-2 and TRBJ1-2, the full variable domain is EAGVAQSPRYKIIEKRQSVAFWCNPISGHATLYWYQQILGQGPKLLIQFQNNGVVDDSQLPKDRFSAERLKGVDSTLKIQPAKLEDSAVYLCASSFYRVTNYGYTFGSGTRLTVV.

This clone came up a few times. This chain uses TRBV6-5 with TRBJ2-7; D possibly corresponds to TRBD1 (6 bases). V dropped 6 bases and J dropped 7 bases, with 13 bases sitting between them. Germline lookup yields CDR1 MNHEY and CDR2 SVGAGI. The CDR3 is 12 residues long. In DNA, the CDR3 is TGTGCCAGCAGAGCAGGGGTAATGGAGCAGTACTTC. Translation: CASRAGVMEQYF.

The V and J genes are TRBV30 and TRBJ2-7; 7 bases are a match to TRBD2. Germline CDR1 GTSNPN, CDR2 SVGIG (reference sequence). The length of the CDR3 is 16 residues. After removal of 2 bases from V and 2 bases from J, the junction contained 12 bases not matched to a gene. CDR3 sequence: CAWSIVTSEYTYEQYF. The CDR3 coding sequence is TGTGCCTGGAGTATTGTTACTAGCGAGTACACCTACGAGCAGTACTTC. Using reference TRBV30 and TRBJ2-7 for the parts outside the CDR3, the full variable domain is SQTIHQWPATLVQPVGSPLSLECTVEGTSNPNLYWYRQAAGRGLQLLFYSVGIGQISSEVPQNLSASRPQDRQFILSSKKLLLSDSGFYLCAWSIVTSEYTYEQYFGPGTRLTVT.

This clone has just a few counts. In nucleotides, the CDR3 is TGTGCCAGTAGCAATCCCGGACTAGCGGGAGAATACGAGCAGTACTTC. Encoded protein: CASSNPGLAGEYEQYF. The V call is TRBV19, the J call TRBJ2-7; TRBD2 matches 13 bases. In germline, CDR1 is LNHDA, CDR2 SQIVND (reference sequence). The V and J ends lost 6 bases and 4 bases, in that order; junction bases with no gene match: 9. The CDR3 has 16 amino acids.

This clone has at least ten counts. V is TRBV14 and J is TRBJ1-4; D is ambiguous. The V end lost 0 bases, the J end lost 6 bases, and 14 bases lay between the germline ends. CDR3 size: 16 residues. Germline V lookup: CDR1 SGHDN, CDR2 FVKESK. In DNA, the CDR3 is TGTGCCAGCAGCCAAGATTTCGGACTAGAGGATGAAAAACTGTTTTTT. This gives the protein CASSQDFGLEDEKLFF.